The TCR beta chain described here comes from a study of shared clonotypes between healthy human individuals. CD4+ cells yielded CD45RA+ naive and CD45RA-negative memory subsets. Sequencing was at deep level. The method was immunoSEQ multiplex PCR; TCRdb's version includes in-frame clones alone and lacks a portion of them. The sample has 1 million to 1.2 million clones; 70% to 85% are singletons. The CDR3 sequence is 15 residues long. With 2 bases removed from V and 1 base from J, the gap between germline ends came to 11 bases. Germline loops: CDR1 KGHSH, CDR2 LQKENI. The material sequenced was memory CD4+ T cells from PBMCs. The subset was: CD45RA-negative fraction. The chain links TRBV18 to TRBJ1-1; D is uncertain. The sequence derives from a man aged 18-30 years in good health. Some clones in this sample may be carry-over from other donors' samples. This CDR3 is CASSPNGRKNTEAFF. In DNA, the CDR3 is TGTGCCAGCTCACCAAATGGACGGAAGAACACTGAAGCTTTCTTT.